This T cell receptor (beta chain) was identified in a study of shared clonotypes between healthy human individuals. This CDR3 has 15 amino acids. V was pared by 3 bases and J by 2 bases, with 14 bases between. CDR1 is LGHNA and CDR2 is YSLEER in the germline V gene. Here immunoSEQ multiplex PCR was the method, and the copy in TCRdb shows in-frame clones only, minus some. The sample includes around 1,900,000 clones, 85% to 95% of them seen just once. CD45RO-negative cells were positively selected for CCR7, leaving out terminally differentiated effector memory CD45RA+ cells. The chain is built from TRBV4-3 and TRBJ2-7; tentative D call: TRBD2 (6 bases). The material sequenced was naive CD8+ T cells from PBMCs. The receptor was isolated from a man aged 18 to 29 in good health. Some clones in this sample may be carry-over from other donors' samples. The CDR3, as DNA: TGCGCCAGCAGCCAGGGACCGGGACTTACCTACGAGCAGTACTTC. It specifies CASSQGPGLTYEQYF.